This T cell receptor beta chain stems from a study of early T cells in non-severe SARS-CoV-2 infection. The V and J ends lost 7 bases and 0 bases, in that order; junction bases with no gene match: 5. Germline V gene lookup returns CDR1 MNHNS and CDR2 SASEGT. The CDR3 totals 15 residues. This clonotype showed up many times. Unique molecular identifiers tagged individual cDNA molecules. MiXCR was run by TCRdb on the 5' RACE reads, yielding one entry per CDR3 protein. The data show 75,000 to 80,000 distinct CDR3 sequences, with 11% seen just once and approximately 12% held by the top ten. The chain employs TRBV6-1 and TRBJ2-7; 11 nucleotides match TRBD2. The starting material was whole blood, obtained at baseline. This clonotype originated in an adult who was a healthcare worker with PCR-confirmed SARS-CoV-2 infection or an uninfected control (not recorded which). This CDR3 reads CASTLAGGISYEQYF. The DNA for the CDR3 is TGTGCCAGCACCCTAGCGGGGGGCATCTCCTACGAGCAGTACTTC.